This T cell receptor (beta chain) came from a study of cytomegalovirus exposure and HLA in healthy donors. Study conclusions and caveats: The study labeled fewer than 200 TCR beta chains cytomegalovirus-associated. With high specificity and sensitivity, the classifier reportedly diagnosed cytomegalovirus status. More clonal expansion characterized HLA-associated TCR beta chains than equally common others in a later analysis. HLA-A and HLA-B allele assignments for most subjects were reportedly predicted accurately using TCR beta sequences.

The CDR3 runs 16 residues. In germline, CDR1 is MNHNY, CDR2 SVGAGI (reference sequence). The V end lost 6 bases, the J end lost 3 bases, and 18 bases lay between the germline ends. With respect to this clone: Its antigen is as yet unknown.

The PCR used 60 Vbeta and 13 Jbeta primers. Produced via immunoSEQ multiplex PCR; TCRdb's table is partial and in-frame only. The data contain some 95,000 clones, 77% of them singletons. The receptor comes from a woman in her 40s in good health and CMV-seronegative. V and J are TRBV6-6 and TRBJ1-5; D unclear. The sequenced sample was PBMCs. The CDR3 here is CASRARSASSNQPQHF. The CDR3 nucleotides read TGTGCCAGCAGAGCCAGAAGCGCGTCGTCCAATCAGCCCCAGCATTTT.